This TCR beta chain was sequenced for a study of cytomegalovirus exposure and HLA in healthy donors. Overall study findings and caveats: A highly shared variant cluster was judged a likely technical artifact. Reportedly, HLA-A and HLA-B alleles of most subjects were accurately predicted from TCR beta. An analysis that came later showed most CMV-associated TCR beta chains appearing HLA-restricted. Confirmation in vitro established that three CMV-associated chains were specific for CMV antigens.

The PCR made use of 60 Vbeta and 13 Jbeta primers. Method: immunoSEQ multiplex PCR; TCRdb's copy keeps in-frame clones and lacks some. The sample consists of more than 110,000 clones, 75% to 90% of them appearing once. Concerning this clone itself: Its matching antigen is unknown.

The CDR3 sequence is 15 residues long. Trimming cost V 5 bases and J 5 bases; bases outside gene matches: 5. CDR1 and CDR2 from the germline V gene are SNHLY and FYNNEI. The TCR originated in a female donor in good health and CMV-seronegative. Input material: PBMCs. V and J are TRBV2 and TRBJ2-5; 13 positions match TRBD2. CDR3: CASSTGLAGEETQYF. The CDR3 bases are TGTGCCAGCAGTACTGGACTAGCGGGAGAGGAGACCCAGTACTTC.